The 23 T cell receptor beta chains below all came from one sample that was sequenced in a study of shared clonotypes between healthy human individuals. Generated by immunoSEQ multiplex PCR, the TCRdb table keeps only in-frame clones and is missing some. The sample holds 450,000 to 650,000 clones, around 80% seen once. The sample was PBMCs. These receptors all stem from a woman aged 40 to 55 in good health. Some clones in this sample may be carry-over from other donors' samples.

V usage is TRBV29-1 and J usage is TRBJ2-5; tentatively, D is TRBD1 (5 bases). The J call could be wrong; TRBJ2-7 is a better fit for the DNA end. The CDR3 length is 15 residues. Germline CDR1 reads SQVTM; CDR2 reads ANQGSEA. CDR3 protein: CSVGGFGASSYEQYF. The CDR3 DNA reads TGCAGCGTTGGGGGTTTTGGGGCGAGCTCCTACGAGCAGTACTTC.

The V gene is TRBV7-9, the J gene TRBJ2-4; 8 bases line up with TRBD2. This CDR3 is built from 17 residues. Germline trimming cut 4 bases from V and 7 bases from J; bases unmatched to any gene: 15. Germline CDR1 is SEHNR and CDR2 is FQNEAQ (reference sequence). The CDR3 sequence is CASSSPLQREYGNIQYF. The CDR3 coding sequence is TGTGCCAGCAGCTCCCCTCTCCAGCGGGAGTACGGGAACATTCAGTACTTC.

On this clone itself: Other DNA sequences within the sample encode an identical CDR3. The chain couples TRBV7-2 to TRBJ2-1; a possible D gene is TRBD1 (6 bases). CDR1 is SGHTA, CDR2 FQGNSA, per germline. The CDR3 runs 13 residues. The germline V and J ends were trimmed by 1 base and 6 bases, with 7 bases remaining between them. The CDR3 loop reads CASSLVGGNEQFF. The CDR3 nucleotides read TGTGCCAGCAGCTTAGTAGGGGGCAATGAGCAGTTCTTC.

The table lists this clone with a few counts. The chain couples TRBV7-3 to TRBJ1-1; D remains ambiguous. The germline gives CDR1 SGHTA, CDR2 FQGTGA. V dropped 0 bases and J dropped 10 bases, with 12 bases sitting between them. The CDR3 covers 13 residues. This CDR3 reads CASSLTEGSSAFF. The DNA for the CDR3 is TGTGCCAGCAGCTTAACAGAGGGTTCCTCAGCTTTCTTT.

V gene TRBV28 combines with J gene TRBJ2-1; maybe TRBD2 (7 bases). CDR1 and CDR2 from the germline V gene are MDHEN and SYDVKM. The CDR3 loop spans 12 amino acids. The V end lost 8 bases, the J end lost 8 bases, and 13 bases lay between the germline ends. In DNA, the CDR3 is TGTGCCAGCTATGCGGGGGCGTATGAGCAGTTCTTC. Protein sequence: CASYAGAYEQFF.

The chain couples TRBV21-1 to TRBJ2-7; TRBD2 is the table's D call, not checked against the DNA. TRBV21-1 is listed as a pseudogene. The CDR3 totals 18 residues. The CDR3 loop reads CASSKELLGGDTSYEQYF. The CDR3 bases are TGTGCCAGCAGCAAAGAACTCCTAGGGGGGGACACCTCCTACGAGCAGTACTTC.

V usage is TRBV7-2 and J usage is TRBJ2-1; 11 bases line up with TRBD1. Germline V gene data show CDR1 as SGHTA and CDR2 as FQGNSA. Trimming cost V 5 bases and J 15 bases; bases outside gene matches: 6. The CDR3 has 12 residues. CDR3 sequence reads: CASSQDRGLSFF. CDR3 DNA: TGTGCCAGCAGCCAGGACAGGGGGCTGTCGTTCTTC.

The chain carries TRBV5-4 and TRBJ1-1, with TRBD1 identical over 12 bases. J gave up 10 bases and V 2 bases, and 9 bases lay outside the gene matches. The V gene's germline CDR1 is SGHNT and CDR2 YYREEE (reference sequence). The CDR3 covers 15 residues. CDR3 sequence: CASSLAGQGASGAFF. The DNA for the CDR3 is TGTGCCAGCAGCTTAGCGGGACAGGGGGCCTCTGGAGCTTTCTTT.

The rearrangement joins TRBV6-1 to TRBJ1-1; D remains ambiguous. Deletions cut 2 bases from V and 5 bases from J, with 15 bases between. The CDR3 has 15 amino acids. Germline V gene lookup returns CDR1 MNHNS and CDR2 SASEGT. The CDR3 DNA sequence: TGTGCCAGCAGTGAACACGTCCTCGGGATAACTGAAGCTTTCTTT. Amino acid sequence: CASSEHVLGITEAFF.

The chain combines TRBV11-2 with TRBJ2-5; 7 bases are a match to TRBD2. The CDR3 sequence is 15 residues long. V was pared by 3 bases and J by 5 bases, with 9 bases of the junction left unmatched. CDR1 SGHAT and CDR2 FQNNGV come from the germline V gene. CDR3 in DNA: TGTGCCAGCAGCTTGGGAGCGGGACCTGGGGAGACCCAGTACTTC. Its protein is CASSLGAGPGETQYF.

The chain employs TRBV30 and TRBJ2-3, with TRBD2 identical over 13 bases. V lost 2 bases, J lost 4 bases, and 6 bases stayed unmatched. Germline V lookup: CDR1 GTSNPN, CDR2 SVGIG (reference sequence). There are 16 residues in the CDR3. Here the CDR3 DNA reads TGTGCCTGGAGTCCTGGACTAGCGGGAGTCTCAGATACGCAGTATTTT. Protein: CAWSPGLAGVSDTQYF. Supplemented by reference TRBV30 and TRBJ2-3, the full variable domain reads SQTIHQWPATLVQPVGSPLSLECTVEGTSNPNLYWYRQAAGRGLQLLFYSVGIGQISSEVPQNLSASRPQDRQFILSSKKLLLSDSGFYLCAWSPGLAGVSDTQYFGPGTRLTVL.

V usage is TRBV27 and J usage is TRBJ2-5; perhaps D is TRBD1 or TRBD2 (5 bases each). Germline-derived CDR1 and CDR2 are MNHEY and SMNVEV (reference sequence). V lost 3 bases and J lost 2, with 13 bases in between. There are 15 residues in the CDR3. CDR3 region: CASSFLSGPQETQYF. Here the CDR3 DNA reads TGTGCCAGCAGTTTCCTATCGGGGCCTCAAGAGACCCAGTACTTC.

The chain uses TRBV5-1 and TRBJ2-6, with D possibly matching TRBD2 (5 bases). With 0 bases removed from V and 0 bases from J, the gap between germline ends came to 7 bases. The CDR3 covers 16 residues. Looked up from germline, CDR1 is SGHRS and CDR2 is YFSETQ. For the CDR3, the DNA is TGCGCCAGCAGCTTGGATCGGGGCTCTGGGGCCAACGTCCTGACTTTC. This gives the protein CASSLDRGSGANVLTF.

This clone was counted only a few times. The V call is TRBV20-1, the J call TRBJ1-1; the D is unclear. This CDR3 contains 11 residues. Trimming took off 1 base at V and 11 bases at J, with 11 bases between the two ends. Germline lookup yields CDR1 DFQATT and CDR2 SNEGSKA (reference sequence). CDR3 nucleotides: TGCAGTGCTAGAGCGGCAGGCTTTGCTTTCTTT. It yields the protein CSARAAGFAFF.

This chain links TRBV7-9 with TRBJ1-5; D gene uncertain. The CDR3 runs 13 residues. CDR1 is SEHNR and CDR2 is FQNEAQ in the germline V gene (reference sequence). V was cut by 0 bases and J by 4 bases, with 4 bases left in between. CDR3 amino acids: CASSLARNQPQHF. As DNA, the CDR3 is TGTGCCAGCAGCTTAGCCCGAAATCAGCCCCAGCATTTT.

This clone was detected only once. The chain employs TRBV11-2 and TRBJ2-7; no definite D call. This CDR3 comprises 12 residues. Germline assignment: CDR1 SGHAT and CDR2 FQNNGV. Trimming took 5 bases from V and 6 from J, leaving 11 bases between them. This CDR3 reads CASSPNILEQYF. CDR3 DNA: TGTGCCAGCAGCCCCAATATCCTCGAGCAGTACTTC.

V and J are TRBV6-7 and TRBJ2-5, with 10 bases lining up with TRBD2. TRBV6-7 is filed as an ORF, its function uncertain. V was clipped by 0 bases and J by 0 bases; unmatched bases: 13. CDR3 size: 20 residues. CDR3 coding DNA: TGTGCCAGCAGTTACTCGATCCTAGCGGGAGAAGCAAAGTACCAAGAGACCCAGTACTTC. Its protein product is CASSYSILAGEAKYQETQYF.

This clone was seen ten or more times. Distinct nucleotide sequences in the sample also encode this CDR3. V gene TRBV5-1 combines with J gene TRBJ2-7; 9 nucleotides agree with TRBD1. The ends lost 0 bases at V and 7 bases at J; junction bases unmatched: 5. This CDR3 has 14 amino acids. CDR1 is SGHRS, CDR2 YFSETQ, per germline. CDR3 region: CASSLDRGQGEQYF. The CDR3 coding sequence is TGCGCCAGCAGCTTGGACAGGGGGCAGGGGGAGCAGTACTTC.

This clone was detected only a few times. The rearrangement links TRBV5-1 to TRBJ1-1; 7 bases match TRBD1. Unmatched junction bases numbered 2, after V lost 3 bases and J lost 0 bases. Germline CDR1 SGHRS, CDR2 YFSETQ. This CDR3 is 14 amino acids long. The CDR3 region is CASSSGQLNTEAFF. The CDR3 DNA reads TGCGCCAGCAGCTCGGGACAGCTGAACACTGAAGCTTTCTTT.

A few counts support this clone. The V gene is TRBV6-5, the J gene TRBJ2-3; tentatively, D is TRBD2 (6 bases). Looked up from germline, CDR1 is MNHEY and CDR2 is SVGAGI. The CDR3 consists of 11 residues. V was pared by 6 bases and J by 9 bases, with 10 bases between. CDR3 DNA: TGTGCCAGCAGGGGGGACTTAACGCAGTATTTT. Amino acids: CASRGDLTQYF.

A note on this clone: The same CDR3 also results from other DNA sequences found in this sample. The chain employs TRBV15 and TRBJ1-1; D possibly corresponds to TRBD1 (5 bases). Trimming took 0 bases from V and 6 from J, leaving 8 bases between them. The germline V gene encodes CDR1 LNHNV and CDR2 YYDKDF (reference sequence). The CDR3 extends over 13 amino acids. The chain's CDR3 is CATSRDRGSEAFF. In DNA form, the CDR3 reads TGTGCCACCAGCAGAGATCGGGGGTCTGAAGCTTTCTTT.

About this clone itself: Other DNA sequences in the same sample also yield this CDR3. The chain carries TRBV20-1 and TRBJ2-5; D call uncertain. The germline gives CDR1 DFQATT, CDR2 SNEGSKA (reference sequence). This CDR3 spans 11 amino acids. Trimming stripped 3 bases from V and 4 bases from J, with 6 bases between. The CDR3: CSASLGETQYF. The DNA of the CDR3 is TGCAGTGCTAGTTTAGGAGAGACCCAGTACTTC.

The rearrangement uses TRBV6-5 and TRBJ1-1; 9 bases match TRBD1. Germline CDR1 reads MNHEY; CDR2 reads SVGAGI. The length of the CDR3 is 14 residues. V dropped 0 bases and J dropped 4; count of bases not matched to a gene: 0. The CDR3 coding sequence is TGTGCCAGCAGTTACTCGACAGGGGGCACTGAAGCTTTCTTT. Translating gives CASSYSTGGTEAFF.